The 2 T cell receptor beta chains listed next were all sequenced from one sample in a study of identical twins. TCRdb reprocessed the 5' RACE reads via MiXCR and lists one record per CDR3 protein. The sample shows 500,000 to 650,000 distinct CDR3 sequences, about 22% of them seen only once. Another study also made use of these data, one on yellow fever vaccine responses in identical twins.

Sample: CD4+ T cells sorted from blood. These receptors all come from a woman under 30 in good health.

The CDR3 nucleotides read TGTGCCAGCCACACGCCGGGGGGGCCAAACACCGGGGAGCTGTTTTTT. Translating it yields CASHTPGGPNTGELFF. The rearrangement links TRBV6-2 or TRBV6-3 to TRBJ2-2; 8 nucleotides line up with TRBD2. Germline V gene data show CDR1 as MNHEY and CDR2 as SVGEGT. The V and J ends lost 8 bases and 2 bases, in that order; junction bases with no gene match: 10. The CDR3 sequence is 16 residues long.

DNA for the CDR3: TGTGCCAGCAGTCGGGACGGTTTAAATCAGCCCCAGCATTTT. It codes for CASSRDGLNQPQHF. V gene TRBV12-3 or TRBV12-4 combines with J gene TRBJ1-5, with a tentative D call TRBD1 (5 bases). CDR3 size: 14 residues. The germline V and J ends were trimmed by 5 bases and 4 bases, with 12 bases remaining between them.